One sample yielded the 16 T cell receptor beta chains listed below, sequenced in a study of cytomegalovirus exposure and HLA in healthy donors. The PCR ran on 60 Vbeta and 13 Jbeta primers. The repertoire was sequenced with immunoSEQ multiplex PCR; TCRdb's copy has only in-frame clones and lacks some. Of about 160,000 clones listed, about four fifths were seen once; the top ten hold 5.5% to 8%. Sequences were obtained from PBMCs. Every receptor here comes from a woman in her 30s in good health and CMV-seropositive.

The table lists this clone with a few counts. This chain uses TRBV2 with TRBJ2-7; 10 bases line up with TRBD1. Germline V lookup: CDR1 SNHLY, CDR2 FYNNEI. V shed 8 bases and J 3 bases; nucleotides not matched to a gene: 13. The length of the CDR3 is 16 residues. The CDR3 reads CASFGGGQGILYEQYF. Written as DNA, the CDR3 is TGTGCCAGCTTCGGGGGGGGACAGGGGATTCTCTACGAGCAGTACTTC.

The chain links TRBV4-1 to TRBJ1-5; D ambiguous. The CDR3 runs to 13 residues. Per germline, CDR1 MGHRA and CDR2 YSYEKL. Trimming left V 0 bases short and J 9 bases short, with 9 bases between. CDR3 DNA sequence: TGCGCCAGCAGCCAAGAGCTAATCCGGCCCCAGCATTTT. Its translation is CASSQELIRPQHF.

This chain joins TRBV10-1 and TRBJ1-4, with D uncertain. The CDR3 runs 13 residues. CDR1 is WNHNN and CDR2 is SYGVQD in the germline V gene (reference sequence). V was shortened by 8 bases and J by 8 bases, with 15 bases between the two germline ends. The CDR3 sequence is CASPGSGREKLFF. The CDR3 bases are TGCGCCAGCCCAGGCTCTGGGAGGGAAAAACTGTTTTTT.

The chain combines TRBV4-3 with TRBJ1-2; D not certain. The CDR3 sequence is 14 residues long. CDR1 and CDR2 from the germline V gene are LGHNA and YSLEER. The germline V and J ends were trimmed by 0 bases and 14 bases, with 19 bases remaining between them. CDR3 sequence: CASSQDLPAGGNTF. The CDR3 coding sequence is TGCGCCAGCAGCCAAGATCTCCCTGCAGGTGGTAATACCTTC.

The V call is TRBV27, the J call TRBJ2-1, with 7 bases lining up with TRBD2. The junction had 10 bases not matched to a gene; V was cut back by 3 bases and J by 8 bases. Germline CDR1 is MNHEY and CDR2 is SMNVEV (reference sequence). The CDR3 contains 15 residues. The CDR3 region has the DNA TGTGCCAGCAGTTTGGGCGGGCGGGGGTTTGATGAGCAGTTCTTC. Translated, it gives CASSLGGRGFDEQFF.

V usage is TRBV28 and J usage is TRBJ2-3, with TRBD2 identical over 10 bases. Germline V gene lookup returns CDR1 MDHEN and CDR2 SYDVKM. This CDR3 has 15 amino acids. The trim removed 6 bases at V and 6 bases at J, leaving 9 bases unmatched. CDR3 nucleotide sequence: TGTGCCAGCAGCCCGTTAGCGGGGGGTTTGGATACGCAGTATTTT. Amino acids: CASSPLAGGLDTQYF. Full variable domain (outside the CDR3, taken from reference TRBV28 and TRBJ2-3): DVKVTQSSRYLVKRTGEKVFLECVQDMDHENMFWYRQDPGLGLRLIYFSYDVKMKEKGDIPEGYSVSREKKERFSLILESASTNQTSMYLCASSPLAGGLDTQYFGPGTRLTVL.

V usage is TRBV7-2 and J usage is TRBJ2-3; the match to TRBD2 covers 10 bases. The germline gives CDR1 SGHTA, CDR2 FQGNSA. Germline trimming cut 5 bases from V and 4 bases from J; bases unmatched to any gene: 6. This CDR3 comprises 15 residues. CDR3 loop: CASSLSGTSADTQYF. The CDR3 coding sequence is TGTGCCAGCAGCCTAAGTGGGACTAGCGCAGATACGCAGTATTTT.

A few counts support this clone. CDR3 protein: CASSLEPFSGANVLTF. The CDR3 DNA reads as TGTGCCAGCAGCTTAGAGCCGTTCTCTGGGGCCAACGTCCTGACTTTC. This chain uses TRBV7-3 with TRBJ2-6; the D is unclear. The germline V gene encodes CDR1 SGHTA and CDR2 FQGTGA. V lost 2 bases and J 0 bases, leaving 8 bases between the germline ends. This CDR3 has 16 amino acids.

This chain connects TRBV5-1 to TRBJ2-1, with 8 positions matching TRBD2. Germline trimming cut 1 base from V and 7 bases from J; bases unmatched to any gene: 7. The CDR3 has 15 amino acids. Germline values: CDR1 SGHRS, CDR2 YFSETQ. CDR3 sequence (DNA): TGCGCCAGCAGCTTGACTAGCGGTCAACATAATGAGCAGTTCTTC. Translated: CASSLTSGQHNEQFF.

J is TRBJ1-6 and V is TRBV11-2; D is undetermined. The CDR3 covers 12 residues. Between the trimmed V and J ends, which lost 5 bases and 14 bases, there was a span of 13 bases. CDR1 SGHAT and CDR2 FQNNGV come from the germline V gene. CDR3 sequence: CASSPGRLTLHF. The DNA for the CDR3 is TGTGCCAGCAGCCCAGGCCGTTTGACCCTCCACTTT.

Concerning this clone itself: This specimen includes other DNA sequences encoding the same CDR3. The V and J genes are TRBV7-6 and TRBJ1-1; TRBD1 agrees at 7 bases. This CDR3 is built from 13 residues. CDR1 is SGHVS, CDR2 FNYEAQ, per germline. The trim removed 1 base at V and 4 bases at J, leaving 0 bases unmatched. CDR3 sequence (DNA): TGTGCCAGCAGCTTAGGACAGGGCACTGAAGCTTTCTTT. It encodes CASSLGQGTEAFF.

The chain has TRBV4-2 and TRBJ1-1; unclear D gene. V was shortened by 2 bases and J by 3 bases, with 7 bases between the two germline ends. Germline V gives CDR1 LGHNA, CDR2 YNFKEQ. The CDR3 is 13 amino acids. As DNA, the CDR3 is TGTGCCAGCAGCCAACCGGCGGACACTGAAGCTTTCTTT. This encodes CASSQPADTEAFF.

The V gene is TRBV18, the J gene TRBJ2-7; TRBD1 aligns across 8 bases. J lost 0 bases, V lost 6 bases, and 4 bases had no gene match. The CDR3 totals 14 residues. CDR1 KGHSH and CDR2 LQKENI come from the germline V gene. CDR3 protein: CASSRDRYSYEQYF. CDR3 DNA: TGTGCCAGCTCCCGGGACAGGTACTCCTACGAGCAGTACTTC.

The chain employs TRBV27 and TRBJ2-1; the D gene is possibly TRBD1 (6 bases). Deletions cut 0 bases from V and 5 bases from J, with 11 bases between. The length of the CDR3 is 15 residues. The germline V gene encodes CDR1 MNHEY and CDR2 SMNVEV (reference sequence). CDR3 in DNA: TGTGCCAGCAGTTTATCGATCGGACAGCACAATGAGCAGTTCTTC. This gives the protein CASSLSIGQHNEQFF.

The chain is built from TRBV4-3 and TRBJ2-1; D call uncertain. Looked up from germline, CDR1 is LGHNA and CDR2 is YSLEER. The CDR3 sequence is 15 residues long. Trimming shortened V by 0 bases and J by 5 bases, and 11 bases separated the two germline ends. The CDR3 here is CASSQEPWADNEQFF. DNA for the CDR3: TGCGCCAGCAGCCAAGAACCCTGGGCCGACAATGAGCAGTTCTTC.

The chain has TRBV10-3 and TRBJ1-1; D remains ambiguous. The length of the CDR3 is 12 residues. The ends were cut back, 3 bases at V and 7 bases at J, with 9 bases in the middle. Germline values: CDR1 ENHRY, CDR2 SYGVKD. The CDR3 region is CAISDQQNEAFF. CDR3 coding DNA: TGTGCCATCAGTGATCAACAGAATGAAGCTTTCTTT.